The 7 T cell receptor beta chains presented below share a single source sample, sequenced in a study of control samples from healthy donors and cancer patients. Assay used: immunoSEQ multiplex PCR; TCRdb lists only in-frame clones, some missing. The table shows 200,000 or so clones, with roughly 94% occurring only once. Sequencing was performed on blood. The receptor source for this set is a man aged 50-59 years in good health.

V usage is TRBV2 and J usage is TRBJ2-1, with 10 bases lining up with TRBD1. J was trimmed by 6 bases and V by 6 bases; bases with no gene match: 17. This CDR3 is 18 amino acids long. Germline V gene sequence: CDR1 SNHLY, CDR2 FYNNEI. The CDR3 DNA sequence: TGTGCCAGCAGGACCGCCAGGGGGAGGGACAGGGGAGTCAATGAGCAGTTCTTC. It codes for CASRTARGRDRGVNEQFF.

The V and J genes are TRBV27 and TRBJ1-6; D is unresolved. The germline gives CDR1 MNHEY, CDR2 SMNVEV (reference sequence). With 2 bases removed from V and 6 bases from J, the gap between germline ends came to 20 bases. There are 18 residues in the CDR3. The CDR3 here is CASSLVSPSAYSNSPLHF. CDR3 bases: TGTGCCAGCAGTTTAGTAAGCCCTTCCGCCTATTCTAATTCACCCCTCCACTTT.

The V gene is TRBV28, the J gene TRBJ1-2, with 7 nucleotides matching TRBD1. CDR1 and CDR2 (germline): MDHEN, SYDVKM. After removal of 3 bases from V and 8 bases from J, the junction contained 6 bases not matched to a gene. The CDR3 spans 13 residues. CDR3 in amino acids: CASSFTGVRGYTF. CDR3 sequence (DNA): TGTGCCAGCAGTTTTACAGGGGTGAGAGGCTACACCTTC.

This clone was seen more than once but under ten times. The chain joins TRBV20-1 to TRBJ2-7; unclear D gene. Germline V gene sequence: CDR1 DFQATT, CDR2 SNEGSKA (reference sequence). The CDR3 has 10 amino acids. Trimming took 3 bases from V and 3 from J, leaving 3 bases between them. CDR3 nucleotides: TGCAGTGCTAGGAGCTACGAGCAGTACTTC. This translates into CSARSYEQYF.

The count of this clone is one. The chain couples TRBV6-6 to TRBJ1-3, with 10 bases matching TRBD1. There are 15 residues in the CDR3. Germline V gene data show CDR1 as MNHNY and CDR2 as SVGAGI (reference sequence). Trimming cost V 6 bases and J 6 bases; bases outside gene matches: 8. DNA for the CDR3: TGTGCCAGCAGGCCACCCGGGACAGGGGTAAACACCATATATTTT. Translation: CASRPPGTGVNTIYF.

The CDR3, as DNA: TGCGCCAGCACCATAACCGGGACTAGTCTCGAGACCCAGTACTTC. Amino acids: CASTITGTSLETQYF. The chain combines TRBV5-1 with TRBJ2-5; 8 nucleotides agree with TRBD2. The CDR3 consists of 15 residues. CDR1 and CDR2 from the germline V gene are SGHRS and YFSETQ. V lost 6 bases to trimming and J lost 5 bases; unmatched junction nucleotides: 12.

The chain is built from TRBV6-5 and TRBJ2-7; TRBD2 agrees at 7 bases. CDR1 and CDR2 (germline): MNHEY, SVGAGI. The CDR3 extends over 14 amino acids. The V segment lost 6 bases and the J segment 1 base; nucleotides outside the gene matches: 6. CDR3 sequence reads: CASREHGRSYEQYF. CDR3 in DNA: TGTGCCAGCAGAGAGCACGGGAGGTCCTACGAGCAGTACTTC.